Described below is a single T cell receptor beta chain sequence and its context. The antigen is not known. The data originate from a study of CD8 T cells in Susac syndrome. About the research overall: Intravenous immunoglobulin alone or corticosteroids were being given to patients with Susac syndrome at blood draw, unless they were therapy-naive.

Sequencing of TCR beta was performed on blood CD8+ and CD4+ T cells. RNA was extracted with the RNeasy kit, and a quantity of roughly 0.5 to 1 ug was reverse transcribed using random hexamers. TCR beta CDR3 was amplified by immunoSEQ covering 54 Vbeta and 13 Jbeta. TCRdb re-called the immunoSEQ multiplex PCR reads with MiXCR, one entry per CDR3 protein. The sample contains 200,000 to 300,000 distinct CDR3 sequences, 96% of which appear only once. Trimming removed 9 bases at V and 1 base at J, with 18 bases between. The length of the CDR3 is 15 residues. Germline CDR1 reads MNHEY; CDR2 reads SMNVEV (reference sequence). Study conclusions and caveats: The CD4+ T cell repertoire of patients with Susac syndrome showed no detectable clonal expansion.

Specimen: CD4+ T cells from PBMCs. The V gene is TRBV27, the J gene TRBJ2-5, with a weak D call TRBD2 (6 bases). The sequence derives from a human donor with Susac syndrome. In nucleotides, the CDR3 is TGTGCCAGGATAGAACTTGGCGGGACCCAAGAGACCCAGTACTTC. Amino acids: CARIELGGTQETQYF.